The source of this T cell receptor (beta chain) is a study of cytomegalovirus exposure and HLA in healthy donors. Overall study context: Unique TCRs numbering some 77 million, obtained from HLA-typed donors, made up an early data release.

CDR3 length: 12 amino acids. V was shortened by 2 bases and J by 7 bases, with 5 bases between the two germline ends. Germline assignment: CDR1 SNHLY and CDR2 FYNNEI. This PCR relied on a set of 60 Vbeta primers and 13 Jbeta primers. The data were produced by immunoSEQ multiplex PCR, yet TCRdb's version contains in-frame clones alone and is incomplete. The table includes around 130,000 clones, about 80% detected once. As to this clone: The antigen is not known.

Regarding the study as a whole: Later findings reportedly placed an Asian-associated ancestry cluster below the roughly 690-donor mean for N-insertions. In an earlier analysis, productive rearrangement rates for most beta V segments clustered near 87% or 30%.

This clonotype was sampled from a male donor in good health and CMV-seronegative. Sequencing was performed on PBMCs. The chain employs TRBV2 and TRBJ1-4, with a tentative D call TRBD1 (5 bases). Here the CDR3 reads CASSERGEKLFF. DNA for the CDR3: TGTGCCAGCAGTGAAAGGGGTGAAAAACTGTTTTTT.